Each of the 24 T cell receptor beta chains below was sequenced from the same sample in a study of T cells expressing NK-cell markers. TCRdb reprocessed the 5' RACE reads and stores each CDR3 protein as one record, lacking DNA. The listing records 550,000 to 600,000 distinct CDR3 sequences. Specimen: blood T cells: a sorted CD56 or NKG2C T cell subset, CD4+ or CD8+ T cells, or bulk PBMC T cells (not recorded which). These receptors all come from a man younger than 30 in good health.

The chain carries TRBV6-2 or TRBV6-3 and TRBJ2-1; the TCRdb D gene call, TRBD1, has no DNA to confirm it. The length of the CDR3 is 15 residues. Germline-derived CDR1 and CDR2 are MNHEY and SVGEGT. CDR3 loop: CASTQGQQHYNEQFF.

V is TRBV6-5 and J is TRBJ1-2. CDR1 is MNHEY and CDR2 is SVGAGI in the germline V gene. This CDR3 is built from 14 residues. Here the CDR3 reads CASSYSGRMEGYTF.

The chain has TRBV6-5 and TRBJ2-7; TCRdb outputs TRBD1, but without DNA this stays unchecked. Germline V CDR1 and CDR2: MNHEY, SVGAGI. This CDR3 is 15 amino acids long. The CDR3 protein is CASSYAGTGAYEQYF.

The chain recombines TRBV12-3 or TRBV12-4 with TRBJ2-1; TCRdb gives TRBD2 as the D gene, but with no DNA this cannot be confirmed. There are 17 residues in the CDR3. CDR3 sequence reads: CASSDLTGDYSYNEQFF.

This chain uses TRBV4-2 with TRBJ2-5. The CDR3 spans 17 residues. Per the germline V gene, CDR1 is LGHNA and CDR2 is YNFKEQ. The CDR3 loop is CASSQDWWRESPETQYF.

This chain connects TRBV3-1 to TRBJ2-3; TCRdb names TRBD1, which stays unverified in the absence of DNA. This CDR3 has 17 residues. Germline values: CDR1 LGHDT, CDR2 YNNKEL (reference sequence). This chain's CDR3 is CASSPYAFAGVEDTQYF.

The chain employs TRBV10-3 and TRBJ2-1; TCRdb reports TRBD2, a call that lacks DNA to check it against. The CDR3 has 17 amino acids. Germline CDR1 is ENHRY and CDR2 is SYGVKD. CDR3 in amino acids: CAISEPTGTSGSSEQFF.

The chain has TRBV5-1 and TRBJ2-1; TCRdb's D call of TRBD2 is untestable without DNA. The CDR3 has 14 amino acids. Germline loops: CDR1 SGHRS, CDR2 YFSETQ. The CDR3 reads CASSERLATNEQFF. The whole variable domain, remainder taken from reference TRBV5-1 and TRBJ2-1, is KAGVTQTPRYLIKTRGQQVTLSCSPISGHRSVSWYQQTPGQGLQFLFEYFSETQRNKGNFPGRFSGRQFSNSRSEMNVSTLELGDSALYLCASSERLATNEQFFGPGTRLTVL.

The J gene is TRBJ2-5, the V gene TRBV20-1; the D call from TCRdb, TRBD1, cannot be confirmed without DNA. Per the germline V gene, CDR1 is DFQATT and CDR2 is SNEGSKA (reference sequence). The CDR3 is 13 residues long. This CDR3 reads CSASWDTQETQYF.

The chain couples TRBV6-1 to TRBJ2-2; as DNA is missing, the TRBD1 call by TCRdb cannot be tested. The CDR3 length is 17 residues. CDR1 and CDR2 from the germline V gene are MNHNS and SASEGT. The CDR3: CASSPLQVSLVPGELFF.

The V call is TRBV5-1, the J call TRBJ2-5; no DNA is available, so the TRBD1 call from TCRdb remains unchecked. CDR1 SGHRS and CDR2 YFSETQ come from the germline V gene. The CDR3 extends over 16 amino acids. The CDR3 here is CASSPRNDRLQETQYF. The variable domain in full, with the rest retrieved from reference TRBV5-1 and TRBJ2-5, is KAGVTQTPRYLIKTRGQQVTLSCSPISGHRSVSWYQQTPGQGLQFLFEYFSETQRNKGNFPGRFSGRQFSNSRSEMNVSTLELGDSALYLCASSPRNDRLQETQYFGPGTRLLVL.

The chain couples TRBV6-1 to TRBJ2-1; as DNA is missing, the TRBD1 call by TCRdb cannot be tested. Germline assignment: CDR1 MNHNS and CDR2 SASEGT. The CDR3 extends over 16 amino acids. The CDR3 loop reads CASRGLRGTAYNEQFF.

The V gene is TRBV5-1, the J gene TRBJ2-1; TCRdb's D call, TRBD2, is unchecked because there is no DNA. Germline CDR1 reads SGHRS; CDR2 reads YFSETQ. This CDR3 region has 15 residues. The CDR3 loop is CASSQRSGRSDEQFF.

The gene calls are TRBV15 and TRBJ1-2; TCRdb names TRBD1, which stays unverified in the absence of DNA. CDR1 and CDR2 from the germline V gene are LNHNV and YYDKDF (reference sequence). The CDR3 has 13 residues. This chain's CDR3 is CATSPGANYGYTF.

The chain uses TRBV6-2 or TRBV6-3 and TRBJ2-6. The length of the CDR3 is 16 residues. Germline loops: CDR1 MNHEY, CDR2 SVGEGT. The CDR3 region is CASSYHRTAGANVLTF.

The CDR3 protein is CASSPYLAGGSYNEQFF. The chain links TRBV5-1 to TRBJ2-1; TCRdb selects TRBD2, and the lack of DNA leaves this call unchecked. The length of the CDR3 is 17 residues. Per the germline V gene, CDR1 is SGHRS and CDR2 is YFSETQ.

This rearrangement joins TRBV7-9 to TRBJ2-1; the D call from TCRdb, TRBD2, cannot be confirmed without DNA. This CDR3 contains 20 residues. CDR1 and CDR2 (germline): SEHNR, FQNEAQ (reference sequence). Here the CDR3 reads CASSSPPGLAGGPSYNEQFF.

The rearrangement uses TRBV7-8 and TRBJ2-1. Germline lookup yields CDR1 SGHVS and CDR2 FQNEAQ. The CDR3 is 15 amino acids. The CDR3 loop reads CASSLAGVAGNEQFF.

This sequence joins TRBV11-2 and TRBJ1-1. Germline CDR1 reads SGHAT; CDR2 reads FQNNGV. CDR3 length equals 15 residues. CDR3 region: CASSLAFISNAEAFF.

V and J are TRBV29-1 and TRBJ2-7; the TCRdb D gene call, TRBD2, has no DNA to confirm it. CDR1 is SQVTM and CDR2 is ANQGSEA in the germline V gene. The length of the CDR3 is 14 residues. Here the CDR3 reads CSVEASGSPYEQYF.

The chain recombines TRBV20-1 with TRBJ2-1; TCRdb picks TRBD2, but there is no DNA to check that call. The CDR3 is made up of 14 amino acids. Germline V CDR1 and CDR2: DFQATT, SNEGSKA (reference sequence). CDR3 sequence reads: CSATGDSSYNEQFF.

This chain connects TRBV7-2 to TRBJ1-5; TCRdb names TRBD1, which stays unverified in the absence of DNA. The CDR3 loop spans 15 amino acids. Germline-derived CDR1 and CDR2 are SGHTA and FQGNSA. CDR3 in amino acids: CASSLGGAYGQPQHF.

The rearrangement joins TRBV7-8 to TRBJ1-4; lacking DNA, the TRBD1 call made by TCRdb goes unchecked. The CDR3 covers 15 residues. Germline assignment: CDR1 SGHVS and CDR2 FQNEAQ. The CDR3 loop reads CASSSLGANNEKLFF. The variable domain in full, completed from reference TRBV7-8 and TRBJ1-4, reads GAGVSQSPRYKVAKRGQDVALRCDPISGHVSLFWYQQALGQGPEFLTYFQNEAQLDKSGLPSDRFFAERPEGSVSTLKIQRTQQEDSAVYLCASSSLGANNEKLFFGSGTQLSVL.

V is TRBV20-1 and J is TRBJ2-5; TCRdb returns TRBD1, unconfirmable since there is no DNA. This CDR3 contains 14 residues. Looked up from germline, CDR1 is DFQATT and CDR2 is SNEGSKA (reference sequence). This CDR3 reads CSARPRGGRETQYF.